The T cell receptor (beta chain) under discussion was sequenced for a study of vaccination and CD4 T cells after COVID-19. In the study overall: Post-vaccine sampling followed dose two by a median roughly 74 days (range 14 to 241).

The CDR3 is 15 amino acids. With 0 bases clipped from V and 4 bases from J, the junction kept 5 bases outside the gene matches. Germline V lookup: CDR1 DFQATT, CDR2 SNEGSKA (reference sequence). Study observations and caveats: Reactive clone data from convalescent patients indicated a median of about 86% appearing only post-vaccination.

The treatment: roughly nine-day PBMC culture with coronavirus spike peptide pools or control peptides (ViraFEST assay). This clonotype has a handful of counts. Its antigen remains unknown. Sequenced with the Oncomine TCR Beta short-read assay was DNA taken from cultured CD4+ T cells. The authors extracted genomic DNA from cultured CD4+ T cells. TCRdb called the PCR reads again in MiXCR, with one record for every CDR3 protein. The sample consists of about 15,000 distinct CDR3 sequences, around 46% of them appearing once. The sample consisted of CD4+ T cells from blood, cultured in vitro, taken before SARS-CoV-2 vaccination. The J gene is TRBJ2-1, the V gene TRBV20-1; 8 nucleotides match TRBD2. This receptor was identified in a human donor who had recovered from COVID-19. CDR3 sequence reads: CSARDPGLGYNEQFF. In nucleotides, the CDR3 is TGCAGTGCTAGAGACCCGGGACTAGGGTACAATGAGCAGTTCTTC.